This T cell receptor beta chain appears in the sequencing data of a study of cytomegalovirus exposure and HLA in healthy donors. Germline V gene lookup returns CDR1 MDHEN and CDR2 SYDVKM. CDR3 length: 15 amino acids. The germline V and J ends were trimmed by 0 bases and 4 bases, with 11 bases remaining between them. PCR was performed using 60 Vbeta and 13 Jbeta primers. Some clones are missing from TCRdb's copy, which holds only in-frame ones; the method was immunoSEQ multiplex PCR. The sample includes some 200,000 clones, 79% of them seen just once. The sequence derives from a male donor in good health and CMV-seropositive. Specimen: PBMCs. This chain connects TRBV28 to TRBJ2-3; D is possibly TRBD2 (6 bases). In DNA, the CDR3 is TGTGCCAGCAGTTTATGGCGGGATGGCCCAGATACGCAGTATTTT. It yields the protein CASSLWRDGPDTQYF.